This record concerns one T cell receptor (beta chain) sequence. The source of the sample is a study of T cell responses to AZD1222 COVID-19 vaccine. Assay: immunoSEQ multiplex PCR; the TCRdb copy retains only in-frame clones and omits some. In the table there are roughly 120,000 clones, 80% to 95% of which are singletons. CDR1 is SGHTA and CDR2 is FQGNSA in the germline V gene. The junction had 8 bases not matched to a gene; V was cut back by 1 base and J by 8 bases. This CDR3 region has 15 residues. The specimen comprised peripheral blood, sampled 28 days after the second dose of the MenACWY control vaccine. The sequence derives from an adult who received the MenACWY meningococcal vaccine as a control. V is TRBV7-2 and J is TRBJ2-1; 7 bases fit TRBD2. The CDR3 DNA sequence: TGTGCCAGCAGCTTAGGGACTAGAGGCAGGGATGAGCAGTTCTTC. It specifies CASSLGTRGRDEQFF.